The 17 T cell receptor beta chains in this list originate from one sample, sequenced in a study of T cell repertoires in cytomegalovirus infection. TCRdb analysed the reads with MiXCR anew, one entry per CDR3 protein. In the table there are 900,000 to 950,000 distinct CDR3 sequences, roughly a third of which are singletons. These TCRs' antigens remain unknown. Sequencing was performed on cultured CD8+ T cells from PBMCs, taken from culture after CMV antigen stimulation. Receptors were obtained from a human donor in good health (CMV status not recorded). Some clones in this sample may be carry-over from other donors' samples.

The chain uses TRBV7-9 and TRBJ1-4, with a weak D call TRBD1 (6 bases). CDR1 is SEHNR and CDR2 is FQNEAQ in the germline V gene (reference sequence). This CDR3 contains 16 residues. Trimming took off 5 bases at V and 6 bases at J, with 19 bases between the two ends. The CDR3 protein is CASSTRQGTPYEKLFF. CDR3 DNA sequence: TGTGCCAGCAGCACCCGGCAGGGGACACCCTATGAAAAACTGTTTTTT. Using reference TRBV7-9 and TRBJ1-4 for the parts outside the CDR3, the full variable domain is DTGVSQNPRHKITKRGQNVTFRCDPISEHNRLYWYRQTLGQGPEFLTYFQNEAQLEKSRLLSDRFSAERPKGSFSTLEIQRTEQGDSAMYLCASSTRQGTPYEKLFFGSGTQLSVL.

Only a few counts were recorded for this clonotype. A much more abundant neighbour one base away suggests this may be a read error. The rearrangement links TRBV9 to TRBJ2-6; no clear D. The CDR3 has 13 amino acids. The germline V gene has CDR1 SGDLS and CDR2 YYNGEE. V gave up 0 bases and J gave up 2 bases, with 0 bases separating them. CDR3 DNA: TGTGCCAGCAGCGTAGCTGGGGCCAACGTCCTGACTTTC. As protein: CASSVAGANVLTF.

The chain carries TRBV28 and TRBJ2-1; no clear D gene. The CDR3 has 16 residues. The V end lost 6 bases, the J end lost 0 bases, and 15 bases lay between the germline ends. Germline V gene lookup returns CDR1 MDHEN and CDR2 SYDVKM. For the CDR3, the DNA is TGTGCCAGCAGCATACTGACTGCAAGCTCCTACAATGAGCAGTTCTTC. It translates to CASSILTASSYNEQFF.

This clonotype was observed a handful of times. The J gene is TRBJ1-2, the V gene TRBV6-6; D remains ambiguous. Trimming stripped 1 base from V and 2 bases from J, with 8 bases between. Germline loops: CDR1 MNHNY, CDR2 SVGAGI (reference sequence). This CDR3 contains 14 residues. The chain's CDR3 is CASSYWPGNYGYTF. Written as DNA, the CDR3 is TGTGCCAGCAGTTACTGGCCAGGCAACTATGGCTACACCTTC.

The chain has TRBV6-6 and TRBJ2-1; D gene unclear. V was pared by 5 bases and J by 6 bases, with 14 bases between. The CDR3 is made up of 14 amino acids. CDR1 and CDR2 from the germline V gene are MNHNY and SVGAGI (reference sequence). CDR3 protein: CASSLRTALNEQFF. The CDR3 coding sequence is TGTGCCAGCAGTCTACGGACCGCCCTCAATGAGCAGTTCTTC.

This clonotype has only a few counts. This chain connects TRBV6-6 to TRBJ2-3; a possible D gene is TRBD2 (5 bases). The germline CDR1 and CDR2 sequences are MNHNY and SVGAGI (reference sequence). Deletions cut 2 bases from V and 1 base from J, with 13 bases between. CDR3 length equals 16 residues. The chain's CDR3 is CASSYTRTRGTDTQYF. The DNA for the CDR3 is TGTGCCAGCAGTTACACCCGGACTCGAGGCACAGATACGCAGTATTTT.

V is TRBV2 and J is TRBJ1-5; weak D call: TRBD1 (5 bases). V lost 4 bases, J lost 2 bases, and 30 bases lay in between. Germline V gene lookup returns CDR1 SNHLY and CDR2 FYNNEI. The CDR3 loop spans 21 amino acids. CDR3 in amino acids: CASSVGGYRTLTLDGNQPQHF. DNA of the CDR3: TGTGCCAGCAGTGTAGGCGGGTATAGGACACTCACCCTCGATGGCAATCAGCCCCAGCATTTT.

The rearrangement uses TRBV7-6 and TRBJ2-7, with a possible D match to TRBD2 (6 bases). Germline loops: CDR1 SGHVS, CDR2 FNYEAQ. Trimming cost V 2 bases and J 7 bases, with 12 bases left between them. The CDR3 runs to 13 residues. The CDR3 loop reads CASSLSEGREQYV. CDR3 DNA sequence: TGTGCCAGCAGCTTATCGGAGGGGCGGGAGCAGTACGTC.

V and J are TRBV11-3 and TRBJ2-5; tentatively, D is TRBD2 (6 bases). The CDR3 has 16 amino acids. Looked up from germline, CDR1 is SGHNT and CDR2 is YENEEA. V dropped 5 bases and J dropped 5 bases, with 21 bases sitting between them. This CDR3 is CASSPGTRGGLETQYF. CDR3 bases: TGTGCCAGCAGCCCCGGCACAAGGGGAGGTTTGGAGACCCAGTACTTC.

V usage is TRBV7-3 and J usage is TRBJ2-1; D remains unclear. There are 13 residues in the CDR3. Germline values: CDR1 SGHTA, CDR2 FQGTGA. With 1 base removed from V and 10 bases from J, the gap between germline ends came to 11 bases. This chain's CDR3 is CASSLISREEQFF. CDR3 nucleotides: TGTGCCAGCAGCTTAATATCCAGAGAGGAGCAGTTCTTC.

The CDR3 loop reads CASTTGTGNEQFF. For the CDR3, the DNA is TGTGCCAGCACCACCGGGACAGGGAATGAGCAGTTCTTC. V gene TRBV2 combines with J gene TRBJ2-1; 9 bases match TRBD1. The length of the CDR3 is 13 residues. CDR1 and CDR2 from the germline V gene are SNHLY and FYNNEI. The junction had 5 bases not matched to a gene; V was cut back by 7 bases and J by 7 bases.

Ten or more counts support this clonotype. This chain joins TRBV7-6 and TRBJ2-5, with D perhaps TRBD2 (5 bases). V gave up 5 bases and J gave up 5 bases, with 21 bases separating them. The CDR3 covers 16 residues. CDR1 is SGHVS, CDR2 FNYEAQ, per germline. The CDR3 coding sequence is TGTGCCAGCAGCCCCGCGTCGGAGGCCCCCACGGAGACCCAGTACTTC. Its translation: CASSPASEAPTETQYF.

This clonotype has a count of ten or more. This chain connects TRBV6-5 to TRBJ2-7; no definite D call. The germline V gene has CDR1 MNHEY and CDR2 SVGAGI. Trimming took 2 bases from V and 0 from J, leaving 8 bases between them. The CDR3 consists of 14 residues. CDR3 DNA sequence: TGTGCCAGCAGTTACCGCGGAAGCTCCTACGAGCAGTACTTC. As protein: CASSYRGSSYEQYF.

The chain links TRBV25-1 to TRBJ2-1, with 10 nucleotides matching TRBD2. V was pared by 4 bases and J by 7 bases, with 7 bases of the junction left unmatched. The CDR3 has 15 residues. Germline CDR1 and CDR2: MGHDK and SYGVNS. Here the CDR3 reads CASSAQRGGLNEQFF. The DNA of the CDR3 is TGTGCCAGCAGTGCCCAGCGGGGGGGCCTAAATGAGCAGTTCTTC.

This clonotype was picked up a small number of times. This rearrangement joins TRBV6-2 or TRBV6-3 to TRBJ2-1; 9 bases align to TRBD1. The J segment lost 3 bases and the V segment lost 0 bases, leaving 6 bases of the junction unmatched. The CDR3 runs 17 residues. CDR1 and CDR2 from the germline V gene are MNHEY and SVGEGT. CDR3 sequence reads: CASSYSPWDRDYNEQFF. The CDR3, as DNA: TGTGCCAGCAGTTACTCACCTTGGGACAGGGACTACAATGAGCAGTTCTTC.

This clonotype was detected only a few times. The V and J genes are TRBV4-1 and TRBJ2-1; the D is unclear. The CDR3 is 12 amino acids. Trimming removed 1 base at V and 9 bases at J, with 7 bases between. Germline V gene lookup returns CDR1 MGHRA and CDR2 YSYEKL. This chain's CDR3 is CASSQAVGEQFF. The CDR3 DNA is TGCGCCAGCAGCCAAGCAGTCGGTGAGCAGTTCTTC.

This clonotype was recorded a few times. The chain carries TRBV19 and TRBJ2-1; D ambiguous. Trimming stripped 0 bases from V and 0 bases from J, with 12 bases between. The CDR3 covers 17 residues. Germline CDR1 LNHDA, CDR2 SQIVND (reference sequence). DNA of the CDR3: TGTGCCAGTAGTATAGATCTGGGAACCGTCTCCTACAATGAGCAGTTCTTC. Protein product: CASSIDLGTVSYNEQFF.